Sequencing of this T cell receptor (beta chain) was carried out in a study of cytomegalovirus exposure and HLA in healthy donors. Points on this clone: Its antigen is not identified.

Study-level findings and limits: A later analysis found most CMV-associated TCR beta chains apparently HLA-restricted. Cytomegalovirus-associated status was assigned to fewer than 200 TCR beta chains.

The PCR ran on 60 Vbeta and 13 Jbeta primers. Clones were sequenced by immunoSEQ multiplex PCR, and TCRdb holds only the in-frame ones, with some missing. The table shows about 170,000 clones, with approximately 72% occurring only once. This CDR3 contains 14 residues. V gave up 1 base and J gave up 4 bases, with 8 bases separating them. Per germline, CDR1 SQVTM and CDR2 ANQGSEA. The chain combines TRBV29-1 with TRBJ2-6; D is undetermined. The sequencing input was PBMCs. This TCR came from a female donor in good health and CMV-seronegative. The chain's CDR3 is CSVEGGTGANVLTF. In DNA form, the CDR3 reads TGCAGCGTTGAAGGAGGAACCGGGGCCAACGTCCTGACTTTC.